A selection of T cell receptor beta chains follows, all from one sample in a study of type 1 regulatory T cells. No cognate antigen is known for these TCRs. TCRdb processed the reads anew with MiXCR; each CDR3 protein has one entry. This table holds about 68,000 distinct CDR3 sequences, 50% to 70% found once. The material sequenced was cultured T cells, either the whole culture or a sorted T cell fraction (not recorded which). These TCRs come from a human donor in good health. The CDR3 runs from the conserved cysteine through the conserved F or W. The D gene is left open where the match is weak. Clone sizes are given selectively: once, few, many, or a class where the clone is expanded.

j_call,v_call,clone_size,d_call,cdr3_length,cdr3_nt,cdr3_aa
TRBJ1-1,TRBV5-5,.,.,14,TGTGCCAGCAGCTTGAAGGTTGGGGACACTGAAGCTTTCTTT,CASSLKVGDTEAFF
TRBJ2-7,TRBV7-9,.,.,14,TGTGCCAGCAGCCCCTCGGCTGTAGCCTACGAGCAGTACTTC,CASSPSAVAYEQYF
TRBJ1-4,TRBV2,.,TRBD1,14,TGTGCCAGTAGAAGACAGGGGGCGAACGAAAAACTGTTTTTT,CASRRQGANEKLFF
TRBJ2-1,TRBV3-1,few,TRBD2,13,TGTGCCAGCAGCTTGACTAGCGGGAGGGAGCAGTTCTTC,CASSLTSGREQFF
TRBJ2-2,TRBV14,few,.,13,TGTGCCAGCAGCCAAGTTATTGGCGGGGAGCTGTTTTTT,CASSQVIGGELFF
TRBJ2-5,TRBV7-2,.,.,11,TGTGCCAGCCGCAATGAAGAGACCCAGTACTTC,CASRNEETQYF
TRBJ2-1,TRBV7-4,few,TRBD1,17,TGTGCCAGCAGCTTAGAACAGGGGGCCCAAGGATGGCATGAGCAGTTCTTC,CASSLEQGAQGWHEQFF
TRBJ2-7,TRBV3-1,.,.,14,TGTGCCAGCAGCCAAGTTGGCAGGCCGGACGAGCAGTACTTC,CASSQVGRPDEQYF
TRBJ1-2,TRBV7-2,.,.,14,TGTGCCAGCAGCGCGGACAGTTTAAACTATGGCTACACCTTC,CASSADSLNYGYTF
TRBJ2-2,TRBV7-2,.,TRBD2,15,TGTGCCAGCAGCTTATGGCTAGCGGGCACCGGGGAGCTGTTTTTT,CASSLWLAGTGELFF
TRBJ2-2,TRBV5-1,.,.,12,TGCGCCAGCAGCGAGAACCCCGGGGAGCTGTTTTTT,CASSENPGELFF
TRBJ2-6,TRBV12-3/TRBV12-4,medium-sized,.,15,TGTGCCAGCAGTTTCAGGGTCGGTGGGGCCAACGTCCTGACTTTC,CASSFRVGGANVLTF
TRBJ1-3,TRBV5-1,few,.,14,TGCGCCAGCAGCTTGTCTGATTCTGGAAACACCATATATTTT,CASSLSDSGNTIYF
TRBJ2-1,TRBV4-1,few,.,11,TGCGCCAGCAGCCAACACGATGAGCAGTTCTTC,CASSQHDEQFF
TRBJ2-1,TRBV5-4,.,.,12,TGTGCCAGCAGCTCGCCTAACTTGGAGCAGTTCTTC,CASSSPNLEQFF
TRBJ1-1,TRBV19,.,.,15,TGTGCCAGTAGTACACCAGCCTCTAGGACAGTTCGGGCTTTCTTT,CASSTPASRTVRAFF
TRBJ2-3,TRBV20-1,few,.,15,TGCAGTGCTAGAGATCCCTGGGACTCCCCAGATACGCAGTATTTT,CSARDPWDSPDTQYF
TRBJ2-1,TRBV6-2/TRBV6-3,.,.,15,TGTGCCAGCAGCCCTAGGGGAGCGGCCTACAATGAGCAGTTCTTC,CASSPRGAAYNEQFF
TRBJ2-1,TRBV6-2/TRBV6-3,few,TRBD2,14,TGTGCCAGCAGACCGGGACTAGCGACAGGTGAGCAGTTCTTC,CASRPGLATGEQFF
TRBJ2-5,TRBV19,.,TRBD1,14,TGTGCCAGTAGCCGGGACAGGGCGGGCGAGACCCAGTACTTC,CASSRDRAGETQYF
TRBJ2-1,TRBV29-1,.,.,14,TGCAGCGTCGAGACTCCTTTCTCCTACAATGAGCAGTTCTTC,CSVETPFSYNEQFF
TRBJ2-1,TRBV7-2,.,.,16,TGTGCCAGCAGCTTATACAGGGCCCTCACGGGGAATGAGCAGTTCTTC,CASSLYRALTGNEQFF
TRBJ2-1,TRBV27,.,TRBD2,15,TGTGCCAGCAGTTTATTAGGGACTAGCATGAATGAGCAGTTCTTC,CASSLLGTSMNEQFF
TRBJ1-2,TRBV7-2,.,TRBD1,17,TGTGCCAGCAGCTTAGCGAGGGGCGGGGGACAGGAGTATGGCTACACCTTC,CASSLARGGGQEYGYTF
TRBJ2-7,TRBV20-1,few,.,12,TGCAGTGTCAAGGGGGGGTCCGTCGAGCAGTACTTC,CSVKGGSVEQYF
TRBJ2-2,TRBV7-3,.,.,15,TGTGCCAGCAGCTTAACCCCAGGAGTCACCGGGGAGCTGTTTTTT,CASSLTPGVTGELFF
TRBJ2-5,TRBV13,.,TRBD1,18,TGTGCCAGCAGCGCAAAGCGAACAGGGGCCGCAGGGGTGGAGACCCAGTACTTC,CASSAKRTGAAGVETQYF
TRBJ2-1,TRBV7-9,once,.,16,TGTGCCAGCAGCTTGGCCAGGGTAAGCTCCTACAATGAGCAGTTCTTC,CASSLARVSSYNEQFF
TRBJ2-6,TRBV2,.,TRBD1,16,TGTGCCAGCAGTCAGGACAGGGGCTCAGGGGCCAACGTCCTGACTTTC,CASSQDRGSGANVLTF
TRBJ2-2,TRBV18,few,TRBD2,15,TGTGCCAGCTCACCGGTCGGGACTAGTGTCGGGGAGCTGTTTTTT,CASSPVGTSVGELFF
TRBJ2-7,TRBV12-3/TRBV12-4,.,.,12,TGTGCCAGCAGCCCGCCCCAAGGCGGGCAGTACTTC,CASSPPQGGQYF
TRBJ2-5,TRBV3-1,once,.,16,TGTGCCAGCAGCCAAGAACAAGGCAGGGTGGGAGAGACCCAGTACTTC,CASSQEQGRVGETQYF
TRBJ2-7,TRBV6-5,few,TRBD1,14,TGTGCCAGCAGTTATCGGGGACAGGGGCTCGAGCAGTACTTC,CASSYRGQGLEQYF
TRBJ2-7,TRBV6-4,.,.,10,TGTGCCAGCAGGGGCTACGAGCAGTACTTC,CASRGYEQYF
TRBJ1-5,TRBV20-1,few,.,13,TGCAGTGCTAGGAGGACGGTCCGGGAGCCCCAGCATTTT,CSARRTVREPQHF
TRBJ1-2,TRBV10-3,.,.,13,TGTGCCATCAGTGAAAGGCAGAACTATGGCTACACCTTC,CAISERQNYGYTF
TRBJ1-2,TRBV7-2,.,.,14,TGTGCCAGCAGCTTAAACCAGGGACAACATGGCTACACCTTC,CASSLNQGQHGYTF
TRBJ1-4,TRBV29-1,.,.,13,TGCAGCGTTCCAGCTTCCACTAATGAAAAACTGTTTTTT,CSVPASTNEKLFF
TRBJ1-2,TRBV7-3,few,.,15,TGTGCCACTTCCGGAGGGGACGGTGCTAACTATGGCTACACCTTC,CATSGGDGANYGYTF
TRBJ2-7,TRBV7-9,few,TRBD1,14,TGTGCCATCTTGGGGGGGACAGGGGCCTATGAGCAGTACTTC,CAILGGTGAYEQYF
TRBJ1-5,TRBV2,.,.,13,TGTGCCATCAGACAGGCGGAGGACCAGCCCCAGCATTTT,CAIRQAEDQPQHF
TRBJ2-7,TRBV4-1,few,TRBD2,16,TGCGCCAGCAGCCAAGATGGACTAGCGGGAGCGGGTGAGCAGTACTTC,CASSQDGLAGAGEQYF
TRBJ2-1,TRBV13,.,.,16,TGTGCCAGCAGCTTCTTATCCAGCGCGGGAAACGATGAGCAGTTCTTC,CASSFLSSAGNDEQFF
TRBJ2-7,TRBV7-9,.,.,12,TGTGCCAGCAGCTTAGTGCCCGGCGAGCAGTACTTC,CASSLVPGEQYF
TRBJ2-3,TRBV7-2,.,.,13,TGTGCCAGCAGCTTAGCGCAGGGAGATACGCAGTATTTT,CASSLAQGDTQYF